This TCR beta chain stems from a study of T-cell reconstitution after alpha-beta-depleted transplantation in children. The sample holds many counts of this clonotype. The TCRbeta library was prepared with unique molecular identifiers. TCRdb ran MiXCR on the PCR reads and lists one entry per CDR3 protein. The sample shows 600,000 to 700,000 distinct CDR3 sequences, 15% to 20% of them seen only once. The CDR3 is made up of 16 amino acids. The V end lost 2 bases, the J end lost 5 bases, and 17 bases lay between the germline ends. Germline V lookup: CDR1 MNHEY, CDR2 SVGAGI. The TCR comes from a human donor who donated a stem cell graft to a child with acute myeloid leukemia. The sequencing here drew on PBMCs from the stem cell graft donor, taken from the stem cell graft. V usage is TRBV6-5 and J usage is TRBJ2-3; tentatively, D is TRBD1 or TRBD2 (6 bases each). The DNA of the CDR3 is TGTGCCAGCAGTTACCCTACAGGAGGGGGTGGAGATACGCAGTATTTT. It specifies CASSYPTGGGGDTQYF.